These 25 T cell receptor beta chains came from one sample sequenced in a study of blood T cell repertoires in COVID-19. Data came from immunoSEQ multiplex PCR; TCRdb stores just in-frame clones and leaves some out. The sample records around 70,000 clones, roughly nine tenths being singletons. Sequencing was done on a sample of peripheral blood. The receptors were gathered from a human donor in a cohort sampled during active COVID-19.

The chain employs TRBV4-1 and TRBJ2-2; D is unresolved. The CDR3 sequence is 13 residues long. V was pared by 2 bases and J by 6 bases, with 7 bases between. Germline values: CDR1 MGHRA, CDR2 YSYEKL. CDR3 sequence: CASSQSGSGELFF. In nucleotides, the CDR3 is TGCGCCAGCAGCCAATCGGGTTCCGGGGAGCTGTTTTTT.

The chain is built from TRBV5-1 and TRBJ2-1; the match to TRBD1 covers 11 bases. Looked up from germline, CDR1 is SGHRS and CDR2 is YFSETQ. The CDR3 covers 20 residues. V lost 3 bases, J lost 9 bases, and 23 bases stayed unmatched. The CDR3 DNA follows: TGCGCCAGCAGCTCCTTAACATCCCTCCTAGGACAGGGGGCGCGGGGTGAGCAGTTCTTC. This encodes CASSSLTSLLGQGARGEQFF.

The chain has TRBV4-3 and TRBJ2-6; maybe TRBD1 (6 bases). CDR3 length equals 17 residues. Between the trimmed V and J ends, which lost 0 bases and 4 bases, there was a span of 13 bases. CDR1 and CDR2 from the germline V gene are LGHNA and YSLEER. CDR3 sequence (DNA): TGCGCCAGCAGCCAAGATATTATGGGGGCGGGGGCCAACGTCCTGACTTTC. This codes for CASSQDIMGAGANVLTF.

In DNA, the CDR3 is TGTGCCAGCAGCTTGTGGTCCAACAGGGGACGGAACACTGAAGCTTTCTTT. Translating gives CASSLWSNRGRNTEAFF. The V and J genes are TRBV5-5 and TRBJ1-1; 7 nucleotides match TRBD1. Germline V gene lookup returns CDR1 SGHKS and CDR2 YYEKEE (reference sequence). With V trimmed by 1 base and J by 1 base, 10 bases remained unmatched. CDR3 length equals 17 residues.

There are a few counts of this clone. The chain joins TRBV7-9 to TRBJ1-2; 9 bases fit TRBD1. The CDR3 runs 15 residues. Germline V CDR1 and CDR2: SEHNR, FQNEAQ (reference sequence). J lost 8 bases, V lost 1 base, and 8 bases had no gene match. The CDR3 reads CASSLGRDRVGGYTF. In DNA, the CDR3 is TGTGCCAGCAGCTTAGGGAGGGACAGGGTCGGCGGCTACACCTTC.

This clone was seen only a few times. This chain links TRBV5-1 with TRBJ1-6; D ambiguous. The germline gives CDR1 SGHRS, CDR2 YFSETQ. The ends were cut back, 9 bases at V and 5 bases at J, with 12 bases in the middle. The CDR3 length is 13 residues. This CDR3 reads CATRTDNNSPLHF. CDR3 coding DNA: TGCGCCACCAGAACAGACAATAATTCACCCCTCCACTTT.

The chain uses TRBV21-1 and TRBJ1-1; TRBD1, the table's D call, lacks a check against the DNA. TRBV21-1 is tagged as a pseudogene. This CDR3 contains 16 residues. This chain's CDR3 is CASSKPGGTGNTEAFF. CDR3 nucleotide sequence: TGTGCCAGCAGCAAGCCCGGAGGGACAGGGAACACTGAAGCTTTCTTT.

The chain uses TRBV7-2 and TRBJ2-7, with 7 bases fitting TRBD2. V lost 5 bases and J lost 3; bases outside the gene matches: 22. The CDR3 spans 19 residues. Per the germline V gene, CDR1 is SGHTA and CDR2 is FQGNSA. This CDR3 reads CASSAPPGLNDRGGYEQYF. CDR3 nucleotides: TGTGCCAGCAGCGCCCCCCCGGGACTAAACGATAGAGGAGGCTACGAGCAGTACTTC.

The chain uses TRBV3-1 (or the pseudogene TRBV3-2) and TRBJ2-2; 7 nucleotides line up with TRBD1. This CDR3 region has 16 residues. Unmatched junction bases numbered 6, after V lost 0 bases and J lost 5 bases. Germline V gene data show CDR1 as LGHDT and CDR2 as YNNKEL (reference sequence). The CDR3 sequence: CASSQDAGGLTGELFF. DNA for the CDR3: TGTGCCAGCAGCCAAGACGCAGGGGGATTAACCGGGGAGCTGTTTTTT.

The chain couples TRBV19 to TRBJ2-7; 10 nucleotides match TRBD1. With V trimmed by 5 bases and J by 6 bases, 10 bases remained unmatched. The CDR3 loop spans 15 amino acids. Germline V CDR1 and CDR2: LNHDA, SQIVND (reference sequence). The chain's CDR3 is CASSPLTGGWGEQYF. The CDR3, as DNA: TGTGCCAGTAGTCCGCTGACAGGGGGCTGGGGCGAGCAGTACTTC.

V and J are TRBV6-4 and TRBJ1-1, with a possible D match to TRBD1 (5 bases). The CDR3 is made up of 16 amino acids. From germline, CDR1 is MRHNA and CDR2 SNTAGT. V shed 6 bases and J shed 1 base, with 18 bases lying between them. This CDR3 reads CASRTHTGQPNTEAFF. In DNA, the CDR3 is TGTGCCAGCAGAACACACACCGGACAACCGAACACTGAAGCTTTCTTT.

The CDR3 DNA is TGTGCCAGCAGTTTAGGACAGGGGTTAAGCAATCAGCCCCAGCATTTT. Protein sequence: CASSLGQGLSNQPQHF. This sequence joins TRBV27 and TRBJ1-5; 9 positions agree with TRBD1. Per germline, CDR1 MNHEY and CDR2 SMNVEV (reference sequence). This CDR3 is built from 16 residues. Trimming cost V 2 bases and J 1 base; bases outside gene matches: 3.

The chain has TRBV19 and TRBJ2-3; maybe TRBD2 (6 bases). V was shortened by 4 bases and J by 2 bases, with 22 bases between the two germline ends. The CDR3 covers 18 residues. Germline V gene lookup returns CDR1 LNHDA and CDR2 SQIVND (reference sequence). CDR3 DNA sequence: TGTGCCAGTAGTAGGGGGATTTCGAGCGGGTATGCCACAGATACGCAGTATTTT. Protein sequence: CASSRGISSGYATDTQYF.

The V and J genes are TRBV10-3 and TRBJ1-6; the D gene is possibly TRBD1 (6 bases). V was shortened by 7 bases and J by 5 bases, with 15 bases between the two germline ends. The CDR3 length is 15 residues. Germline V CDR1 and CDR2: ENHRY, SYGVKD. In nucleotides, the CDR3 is TGTGCCATCAAACCAAGACAGGAAGATAATTCACCCCTCCACTTT. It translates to CAIKPRQEDNSPLHF.

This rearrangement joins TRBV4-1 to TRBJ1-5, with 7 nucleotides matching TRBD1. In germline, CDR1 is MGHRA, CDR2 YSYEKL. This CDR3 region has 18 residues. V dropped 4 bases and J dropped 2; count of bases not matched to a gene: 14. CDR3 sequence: CASSPLTTRQGGNQPQHF. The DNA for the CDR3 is TGCGCCAGCAGCCCCCTCACTACTCGACAGGGCGGCAATCAGCCCCAGCATTTT.

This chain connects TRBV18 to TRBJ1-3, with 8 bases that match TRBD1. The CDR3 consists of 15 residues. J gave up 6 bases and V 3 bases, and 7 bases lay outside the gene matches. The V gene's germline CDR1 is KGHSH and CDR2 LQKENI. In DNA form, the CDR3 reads TGTGCCAGCTCACCCCCCGGACAGGGTGTAAACACCATATATTTT. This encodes CASSPPGQGVNTIYF.

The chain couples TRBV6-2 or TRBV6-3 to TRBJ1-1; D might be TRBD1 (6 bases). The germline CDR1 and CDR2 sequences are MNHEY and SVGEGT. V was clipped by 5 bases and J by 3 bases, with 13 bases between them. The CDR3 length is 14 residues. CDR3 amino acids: CASSPNTGYTEAFF. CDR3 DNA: TGTGCCAGCAGTCCGAATACAGGGTACACTGAAGCTTTCTTT.

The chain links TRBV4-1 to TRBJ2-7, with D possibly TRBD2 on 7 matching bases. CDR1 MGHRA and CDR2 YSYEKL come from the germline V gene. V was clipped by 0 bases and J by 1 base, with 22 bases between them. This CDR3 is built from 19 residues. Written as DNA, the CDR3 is TGCGCCAGCAGCCAAGAGGTCGGGGGGCAGGGAAAAAAATCCTACGAGCAGTACTTC. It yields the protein CASSQEVGGQGKKSYEQYF.

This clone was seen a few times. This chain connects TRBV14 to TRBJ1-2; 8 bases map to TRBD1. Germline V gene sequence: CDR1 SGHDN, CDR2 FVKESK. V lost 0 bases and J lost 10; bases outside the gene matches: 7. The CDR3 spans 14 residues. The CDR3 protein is CASSQDLDRVDYTF. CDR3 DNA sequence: TGTGCCAGCAGCCAAGATTTGGACAGGGTTGACTACACCTTC. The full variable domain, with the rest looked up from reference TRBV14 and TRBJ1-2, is EAGVTQFPSHSVIEKGQTVTLRCDPISGHDNLYWYRRVMGKEIKFLLHFVKESKQDESGMPNNRFLAERTGGTYSTLKVQPAELEDSGVYFCASSQDLDRVDYTFGSGTRLTVV.

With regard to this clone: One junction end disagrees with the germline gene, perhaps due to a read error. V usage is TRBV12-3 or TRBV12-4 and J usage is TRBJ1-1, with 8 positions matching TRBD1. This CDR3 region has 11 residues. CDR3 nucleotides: TGTGCCAGCAGCCTCACGAAACAGGGGGTCTTT. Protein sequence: CASSLTKQGVF.

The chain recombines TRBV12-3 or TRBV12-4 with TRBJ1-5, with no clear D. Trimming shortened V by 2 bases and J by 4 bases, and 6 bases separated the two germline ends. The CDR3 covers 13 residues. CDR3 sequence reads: CASSLSQNQPQHF. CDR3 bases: TGTGCCAGCAGTTTATCCCAAAATCAGCCCCAGCATTTT.

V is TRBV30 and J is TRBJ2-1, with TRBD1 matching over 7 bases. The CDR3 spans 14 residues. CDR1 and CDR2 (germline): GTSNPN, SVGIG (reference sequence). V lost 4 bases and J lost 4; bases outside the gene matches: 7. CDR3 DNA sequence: TGTGCCTGGACCTCCGGGACAGAATACAATGAGCAGTTCTTC. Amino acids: CAWTSGTEYNEQFF.

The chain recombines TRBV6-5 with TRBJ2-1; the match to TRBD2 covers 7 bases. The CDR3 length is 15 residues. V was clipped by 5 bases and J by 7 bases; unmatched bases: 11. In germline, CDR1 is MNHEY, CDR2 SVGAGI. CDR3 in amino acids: CASSPEGGVGNEQFF. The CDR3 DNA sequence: TGTGCCAGCAGTCCCGAGGGAGGGGTAGGTAATGAGCAGTTCTTC.

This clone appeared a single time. In DNA form, the CDR3 reads TGTGCCAGCCTCACATTGCCGGGGGGCACTGAAGCTTTCTTT. Translated: CASLTLPGGTEAFF. This chain uses TRBV6-5 with TRBJ1-1, with D possibly matching TRBD1 (5 bases). The germline V and J ends were trimmed by 8 bases and 4 bases, with 17 bases remaining between them. This CDR3 spans 14 amino acids. The germline CDR1 and CDR2 sequences are MNHEY and SVGAGI.

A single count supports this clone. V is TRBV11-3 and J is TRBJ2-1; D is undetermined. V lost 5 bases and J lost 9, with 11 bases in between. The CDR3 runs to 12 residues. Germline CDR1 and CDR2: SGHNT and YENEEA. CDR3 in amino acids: CASSKNTGEQFF. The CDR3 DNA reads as TGTGCCAGCAGCAAGAACACGGGTGAGCAGTTCTTC.